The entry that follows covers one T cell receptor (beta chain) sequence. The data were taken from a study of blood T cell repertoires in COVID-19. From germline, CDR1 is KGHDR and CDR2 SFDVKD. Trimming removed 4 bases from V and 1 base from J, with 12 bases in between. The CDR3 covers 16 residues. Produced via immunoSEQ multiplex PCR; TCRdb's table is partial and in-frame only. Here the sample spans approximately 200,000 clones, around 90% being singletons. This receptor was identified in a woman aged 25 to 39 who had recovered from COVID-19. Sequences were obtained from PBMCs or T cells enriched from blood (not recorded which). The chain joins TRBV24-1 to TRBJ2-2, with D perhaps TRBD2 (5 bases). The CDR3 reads CATSETDSLNTGELFF. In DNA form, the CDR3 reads TGTGCCACCAGTGAAACGGACTCCTTGAACACCGGGGAGCTGTTTTTT.